The 32 T cell receptor beta chains below were found in one sample sequenced in a study of T-cell memory formation after mild COVID-19. MiXCR, run by TCRdb on the 5' RACE reads, gives a single entry per CDR3 protein. Among a few hundred thousand distinct CDR3 sequences, about 16% were seen once, and the ten largest hold 20% to 25%. Input material: PBMCs or a T cell subset sorted from them (not recorded which). The receptors here all came from a man in his late teens or twenties who had mild COVID-19 (a few samples of this study predate the infection). Cell type and time point are not known.

The chain joins TRBV29-1 to TRBJ2-1; 8 bases line up with TRBD2. The CDR3 totals 13 residues. V lost 7 bases to trimming and J lost 5 bases; unmatched junction nucleotides: 7. The germline CDR1 and CDR2 sequences are SQVTM and ANQGSEA. This CDR3 is CSGRELADNEQFF. Written as DNA, the CDR3 is TGCAGCGGTAGGGAACTAGCGGACAATGAGCAGTTCTTC.

This clonotype was counted between two and nine times. V and J are TRBV28 and TRBJ1-1; 9 bases line up with TRBD1. There are 15 residues in the CDR3. From germline, CDR1 is MDHEN and CDR2 SYDVKM. J gave up 5 bases and V 3 bases, and 7 bases lay outside the gene matches. The CDR3 DNA sequence: TGTGCCAGCAGTTTTGGGACAGGGTCGGGAACTGAAGCTTTCTTT. Translation: CASSFGTGSGTEAFF.

This clonotype was seen a handful of times. The chain has TRBV5-1 and TRBJ1-5; no definite D call. CDR1 and CDR2 (germline): SGHRS, YFSETQ. Trimming removed 0 bases from V and 4 bases from J, with 11 bases in between. The CDR3 is made up of 15 amino acids. The CDR3 DNA reads TGCGCCAGCAGCTTGGCCGGGGTTCCTAATCAGCCCCAGCATTTT. It translates to CASSLAGVPNQPQHF.

The rearrangement joins TRBV7-6 to TRBJ2-7; 7 nucleotides line up with TRBD1. CDR3 length: 13 residues. Unmatched junction bases numbered 7, after V lost 4 bases and J lost 7 bases. Germline values: CDR1 SGHVS, CDR2 FNYEAQ. The CDR3 reads CASSSSGGWEQYF. For the CDR3, the DNA is TGTGCCAGCAGCTCCTCAGGGGGTTGGGAGCAGTACTTC. Filled out from reference TRBV7-6 and TRBJ2-7, the complete variable domain reads GAGVSQSPRYKVTKRGQDVALRCDPISGHVSLYWYRQALGQGPEFLTYFNYEAQQDKSGLPNDRFSAERPEGSISTLTIQRTEQRDSAMYRCASSSSGGWEQYFGPGTRLTVT.

The chain has TRBV6-1 and TRBJ1-1; tentatively, D is TRBD1 (5 bases). The germline V and J ends were trimmed by 0 bases and 8 bases, with 16 bases remaining between them. The germline V gene encodes CDR1 MNHNS and CDR2 SASEGT. This CDR3 contains 15 residues. The CDR3 spells CASSEALSRDFEAFF. DNA for the CDR3: TGTGCCAGCAGTGAAGCGCTTTCCCGGGACTTCGAAGCTTTCTTT.

V usage is TRBV6-2 or TRBV6-3 and J usage is TRBJ2-7; TRBD1 matches 8 bases. Germline CDR1 and CDR2: MNHEY and SVGEGT. CDR3 length: 16 residues. Trimming at V came to 2 bases and at J to 4 bases, leaving 10 bases not matched to a gene. In nucleotides, the CDR3 is TGTGCCAGCAGTTACAGGACAGGGCCCCTCGGGTACGAGCAGTACGTC. Amino acids: CASSYRTGPLGYEQYV.

This clonotype came up a few times. This chain joins TRBV18 and TRBJ1-4; no clear D gene. This CDR3 has 12 amino acids. Germline loops: CDR1 KGHSH, CDR2 LQKENI. Trimming took off 3 bases at V and 8 bases at J, with 7 bases between the two ends. The CDR3 DNA reads as TGTGCCAGCTCACCCTCTCGCGAAAAACTGTTTTTT. Protein product: CASSPSREKLFF.

The rearrangement links TRBV5-1 to TRBJ2-2; possible D gene TRBD1, 6 bases. The CDR3 is made up of 14 amino acids. V was cut by 6 bases and J by 3 bases, with 12 bases left in between. Germline CDR1 reads SGHRS; CDR2 reads YFSETQ. The CDR3 protein is CASKQGIDTGELFF. The CDR3 nucleotides read TGCGCCAGCAAACAGGGCATTGACACCGGGGAGCTGTTTTTT.

Only a few counts were recorded for this clonotype. V usage is TRBV5-5 and J usage is TRBJ2-5; weak D call: TRBD1 (6 bases). The germline V and J ends were trimmed by 4 bases and 5 bases, with 21 bases remaining between them. Germline V lookup: CDR1 SGHKS, CDR2 YYEKEE (reference sequence). The CDR3 is 16 residues long. The CDR3 is CASSRRQQGVPETQYF. The CDR3 DNA sequence: TGTGCCAGCAGCCGACGCCAACAGGGAGTCCCCGAGACCCAGTACTTC.

V gene TRBV5-5 combines with J gene TRBJ2-2, with 9 bases aligning to TRBD1. CDR3 size: 15 residues. Trimming took 3 bases from V and 3 from J; bases not matched to a gene: 3. Germline lookup yields CDR1 SGHKS and CDR2 YYEKEE (reference sequence). CDR3: CASSSQGAHTGELFF. For the CDR3, the DNA is TGTGCCAGCAGCTCACAGGGGGCGCACACCGGGGAGCTGTTTTTT.

This clonotype was detected ten times or more. The rearrangement links TRBV5-1 to TRBJ2-1, with D perhaps being TRBD1 or TRBD2 (5 bases each). The CDR3 spans 13 residues. Germline CDR1 is SGHRS and CDR2 is YFSETQ. V was shortened by 6 bases and J by 7 bases, with 14 bases between the two germline ends. CDR3 amino acids: CASTGTGSNEQFF. In DNA, the CDR3 is TGCGCCAGCACCGGGACGGGCAGTAATGAGCAGTTCTTC.

The J gene is TRBJ1-6, the V gene TRBV7-3; D possibly corresponds to TRBD1 (5 bases). Germline loops: CDR1 SGHTA, CDR2 FQGTGA. V was pared by 2 bases and J by 10 bases, with 12 bases between. The CDR3 is made up of 14 amino acids. Here the CDR3 reads CASSLGQRGSPLHF. CDR3 coding DNA: TGTGCCAGCAGCTTAGGCCAGAGGGGCTCACCCCTCCACTTT.

This clonotype showed up just a few times. V is TRBV30 and J is TRBJ2-7, with D possibly being TRBD1 (6 bases). Looked up from germline, CDR1 is GTSNPN and CDR2 is SVGIG (reference sequence). This CDR3 region has 12 residues. Trimming left V 7 bases short and J 4 bases short, with 14 bases between. CDR3 region: CASWTAEYEQYF. The CDR3, as DNA: TGTGCCTCCTGGACAGCGGAATACGAGCAGTACTTC.

This clonotype has only a few counts. This chain connects TRBV12-5 to TRBJ2-3; no definite D call. Germline V gene data show CDR1 as LGHNT and CDR2 as FRNRAP. With 0 bases removed from V and 2 bases from J, the gap between germline ends came to 15 bases. The CDR3 is 17 amino acids. CDR3 sequence (DNA): TGTGCTAGTGGTTTGGTACTTGAGGCTATTCCCACAGATACGCAGTATTTT. It yields the protein CASGLVLEAIPTDTQYF. Supplemented by reference TRBV12-5 and TRBJ2-3, the full variable domain reads DARVTQTPRHKVTEMGQEVTMRCQPILGHNTVFWYRQTMMQGLELLAYFRNRAPLDDSGMPKDRFSAEMPDATLATLKIQPSEPRDSAVYFCASGLVLEAIPTDTQYFGPGTRLTVL.

The CDR3 is CSASPGRTDTQYF. DNA of the CDR3: TGCAGTGCTAGCCCCGGGCGGACAGATACGCAGTATTTT. The rearrangement links TRBV20-1 to TRBJ2-3; D gene ambiguous. Germline values: CDR1 DFQATT, CDR2 SNEGSKA (reference sequence). The CDR3 is 13 residues long. Trimming left V 3 bases short and J 3 bases short, with 10 bases between.

This clonotype was observed a few times. J is TRBJ1-2 and V is TRBV5-1; 8 bases are a match to TRBD1. Trimming at V came to 4 bases and at J to 7 bases, leaving 9 bases not matched to a gene. The CDR3 totals 14 residues. CDR1 is SGHRS and CDR2 is YFSETQ in the germline V gene. The CDR3 DNA follows: TGCGCCAGCAGCCCGATTGGGACAGGAATTGGCTACACCTTC. This gives the protein CASSPIGTGIGYTF.

The table lists this clonotype with a few counts. V is TRBV10-3 and J is TRBJ2-7, with D uncertain. Germline V lookup: CDR1 ENHRY, CDR2 SYGVKD. This CDR3 is 13 amino acids long. V gave up 0 bases and J gave up 3 bases, with 6 bases separating them. This chain's CDR3 is CAISESDGYEQYF. The CDR3 region has the DNA TGTGCCATCAGTGAGTCGGACGGCTACGAGCAGTACTTC.

The genes are TRBV7-9 and TRBJ2-3; D gene uncertain. The V and J ends lost 5 bases and 2 bases respectively, with 17 bases between them. This CDR3 is 16 amino acids long. In germline, CDR1 is SEHNR, CDR2 FQNEAQ (reference sequence). The CDR3 is CASSPRLGTTTDTQYF. The CDR3 coding sequence is TGTGCCAGCAGCCCCCGGTTGGGTACAACCACAGATACGCAGTATTTT. Filled out from reference TRBV7-9 and TRBJ2-3, the complete variable domain reads DTGVSQNPRHKITKRGQNVTFRCDPISEHNRLYWYRQTLGQGPEFLTYFQNEAQLEKSRLLSDRFSAERPKGSFSTLEIQRTEQGDSAMYLCASSPRLGTTTDTQYFGPGTRLTVL.

This clonotype was observed a few times. This sequence joins TRBV4-1 and TRBJ2-7; D is unclear. The germline CDR1 and CDR2 sequences are MGHRA and YSYEKL. V lost 4 bases and J 4 bases, leaving 14 bases between the germline ends. CDR3 length equals 14 residues. CDR3 coding DNA: TGCGCCAGCAGCCTCCGGACGGTGGATTACGAGCAGTACTTC. Protein product: CASSLRTVDYEQYF.

The gene calls are TRBV6-5 and TRBJ2-7; 8 bases are a match to TRBD1. This CDR3 spans 15 amino acids. CDR1 and CDR2 from the germline V gene are MNHEY and SVGAGI. After removal of 6 bases from V and 5 bases from J, the junction contained 12 bases not matched to a gene. The CDR3 spells CASRPRRTGSHEQYF. The DNA for the CDR3 is TGTGCCAGCAGACCGCGGCGGACAGGGAGCCACGAGCAGTACTTC.

The genes are TRBV25-1 and TRBJ1-1; D not certain. This CDR3 has 15 residues. The V end was cut by 0 bases, the J end by 0 bases, with 8 bases between. From germline, CDR1 is MGHDK and CDR2 SYGVNS. The chain's CDR3 is CASSEYLGLNTEAFF. CDR3 DNA: TGTGCCAGCAGTGAATATTTGGGGTTGAACACTGAAGCTTTCTTT.

This clonotype was counted between two and nine times. This chain connects TRBV12-5 to TRBJ2-3, with D tentatively TRBD1 or TRBD2 (6 bases each). Per germline, CDR1 LGHNT and CDR2 FRNRAP. The CDR3 contains 13 residues. Trimming removed 6 bases from V and 5 bases from J, with 12 bases in between. CDR3 amino acids: CASGLGGQDTQYF. The CDR3 nucleotides are TGTGCTAGTGGACTTGGGGGGCAAGATACGCAGTATTTT.

This clonotype occurred a few times. This chain uses TRBV29-1 with TRBJ1-1; D not certain. The CDR3 spans 13 residues. V lost 5 bases and J lost 0, with 10 bases in between. From germline, CDR1 is SQVTM and CDR2 ANQGSEA. The CDR3 DNA reads as TGCAGCGTTAGTCGAGACATGAACACTGAAGCTTTCTTT. Translating gives CSVSRDMNTEAFF. Combining the CDR3 with reference TRBV29-1 and TRBJ1-1 gives the whole variable domain SAVISQKPSRDICQRGTSLTIQCQVDSQVTMMFWYRQQPGQSLTLIATANQGSEATYESGFVIDKFPISRPNLTFSTLTVSNMSPEDSSIYLCSVSRDMNTEAFFGQGTRLTVV.

The chain uses TRBV5-6 and TRBJ2-1, with no clear D. Germline V gene lookup returns CDR1 SGHDT and CDR2 YYEEEE. V shed 4 bases and J shed 12 bases, with 11 bases lying between them. The CDR3 has 11 residues. Written as DNA, the CDR3 is TGTGCCAGCAGCGGAACCAGGTTGCAGTTCTTC. This sequence encodes CASSGTRLQFF.

This clonotype was observed a handful of times. This chain connects TRBV7-9 to TRBJ2-3; 8 bases align to TRBD1. V was pared by 10 bases and J by 4 bases, with 7 bases of the junction left unmatched. Germline V lookup: CDR1 SEHNR, CDR2 FQNEAQ (reference sequence). CDR3 length equals 13 residues. In DNA, the CDR3 is TGTGCCACCAAAGCAGGGGGCGCAGATACGCAGTATTTT. Protein product: CATKAGGADTQYF.

The chain joins TRBV7-9 to TRBJ2-7; D gene unclear. This CDR3 spans 12 amino acids. Germline assignment: CDR1 SEHNR and CDR2 FQNEAQ (reference sequence). Trimming left V 4 bases short and J 6 bases short, with 10 bases between. CDR3 DNA: TGTGCCAGCAGCTCGGGCAGGACCGAGCAGTACGTC. Its translation is CASSSGRTEQYV.

This rearrangement joins TRBV28 to TRBJ2-1; TRBD1 is a possible D gene (6 bases). Germline lookup yields CDR1 MDHEN and CDR2 SYDVKM. The CDR3 length is 14 residues. The germline V and J ends were trimmed by 6 bases and 5 bases, with 14 bases remaining between them. CDR3 residues: CASRPGRGNNEQFF. CDR3 coding DNA: TGTGCCAGCAGGCCGGGCAGGGGTAACAATGAGCAGTTCTTC. Variable domain in full (rest from reference TRBV28 and TRBJ2-1): DVKVTQSSRYLVKRTGEKVFLECVQDMDHENMFWYRQDPGLGLRLIYFSYDVKMKEKGDIPEGYSVSREKKERFSLILESASTNQTSMYLCASRPGRGNNEQFFGPGTRLTVL.

This chain uses TRBV2 with TRBJ2-1, with no clear D. Germline lookup yields CDR1 SNHLY and CDR2 FYNNEI. V was pared by 11 bases and J by 8 bases, with 13 bases between. The length of the CDR3 is 11 residues. Written as DNA, the CDR3 is TGTGCCCAGACGTCCATTCATGAGCAGTTCTTC. Protein sequence: CAQTSIHEQFF.

This clonotype has a count of ten or more. The V gene is TRBV5-4, the J gene TRBJ2-1; 9 bases align to TRBD1. The CDR3 is made up of 15 amino acids. Germline CDR1 is SGHNT and CDR2 is YYREEE (reference sequence). J lost 0 bases, V lost 4 bases, and 2 bases had no gene match. CDR3 nucleotides: TGTGCCAGCAGCCCGGGACAGGGCTCCTACAATGAGCAGTTCTTC. Translation: CASSPGQGSYNEQFF.

A word on this clonotype: A junction boundary mismatches the germline segment, possibly from a read error. This chain uses TRBV29-1 with TRBJ2-2; 8 positions agree with TRBD2. CDR3 size: 16 residues. Germline CDR1 is SQVTM and CDR2 is ANQGSEA. CDR3 in DNA: TGCAGCGTCGAGGTTTCTAGCGGGTGGAACGCCGGGGAGCTGTTTTTT. Protein sequence: CSVEVSSGWNAGELFF.

The chain couples TRBV7-8 to TRBJ2-7; D unclear. The V and J ends lost 3 bases and 4 bases respectively, with 10 bases between them. Germline V gives CDR1 SGHVS, CDR2 FQNEAQ. The CDR3 consists of 13 residues. As DNA, the CDR3 is TGTGCCAGCAGCTTGAGGAGCGATTACGAGCAGTACGTC. It translates to CASSLRSDYEQYV.

The rearrangement joins TRBV28 to TRBJ1-2, with D perhaps TRBD1 (5 bases). Germline V gene data show CDR1 as MDHEN and CDR2 as SYDVKM. This CDR3 is built from 15 residues. V was cut by 5 bases and J by 6 bases, with 19 bases left in between. The CDR3, as DNA: TGTGCCAGCAGTCCCCCTTCTTGGGGCTCCAATGGCTACACCTTC. The encoded protein is CASSPPSWGSNGYTF.